A single sample is the source of the 10 T cell receptor beta chains below, sequenced in a study of OX40 agonist ivuxolimab in advanced cancers. Profiled with immunoSEQ multiplex PCR; TCRdb holds only in-frame clones, not every one. This sample has around 75,000 clones; roughly 80% occur once, and the top ten carry under 1.2%. The sample in question was CD4+ or CD8+ T cells sorted from blood, obtained in a trial of the OX40 agonist ivuxolimab. All receptors derive from an adult with an advanced solid tumor such as melanoma, head and neck, liver or kidney cancer.

The chain joins TRBV27 to TRBJ1-4, with 9 bases that match TRBD1. Germline V gene sequence: CDR1 MNHEY, CDR2 SMNVEV (reference sequence). The CDR3 length is 15 residues. J gave up 7 bases and V 3 bases, and 6 bases lay outside the gene matches. The CDR3 nucleotides read TGTGCCAGCAGTTTCGCGGGACAGGGCGGTGAAAAACTGTTTTTT. Translated, it gives CASSFAGQGGEKLFF.

The chain joins TRBV5-6 to TRBJ1-2; D may be TRBD1 (5 bases). In germline, CDR1 is SGHDT, CDR2 YYEEEE. V lost 6 bases, J lost 0 bases, and 15 bases lay in between. The CDR3 has 15 residues. In nucleotides, the CDR3 is TGTGCCAGCATACTTTCTAGCAGGGCTAACTATGGCTACACCTTC. Residues: CASILSSRANYGYTF.

The chain combines TRBV7-6 with TRBJ2-7, with D tentatively TRBD1 or TRBD2 (5 bases each). The CDR3 covers 16 residues. V was trimmed by 5 bases and J by 2 bases, leaving 19 bases between them. Germline CDR1 reads SGHVS; CDR2 reads FNYEAQ. The CDR3 nucleotides read TGTGCCAGCAGCGGGCCGGGACGTCGGCCAACCTACGAGCAGTACTTC. Amino acid sequence: CASSGPGRRPTYEQYF.

The chain links TRBV11-2 to TRBJ2-5; 11 bases match TRBD2. The V gene's germline CDR1 is SGHAT and CDR2 FQNNGV. This CDR3 is 16 amino acids long. Trimming removed 5 bases from V and 1 base from J; junction bases left unmatched: 6. CDR3 protein: CASSPSGLAGQETQYF. The DNA for the CDR3 is TGTGCCAGCAGCCCGTCAGGACTAGCGGGCCAAGAGACCCAGTACTTC.

The chain carries TRBV7-8 and TRBJ1-5; the D is unclear. The CDR3 has 16 residues. Germline values: CDR1 SGHVS, CDR2 FQNEAQ. Trimming cost V 3 bases and J 0 bases, with 12 bases left between them. CDR3 region: CASSFNTGYSNQPQHF. As DNA, the CDR3 is TGTGCCAGCAGCTTCAACACCGGATATAGCAATCAGCCCCAGCATTTT.

The chain links TRBV6-5 to TRBJ1-6; a possible D gene is TRBD1 (5 bases). This CDR3 has 14 amino acids. From germline, CDR1 is MNHEY and CDR2 SVGAGI. V was pared by 6 bases and J by 8 bases, with 14 bases between. The CDR3 is CASSRDGVDSPLHF. CDR3 DNA: TGTGCCAGCAGCCGGGACGGAGTGGATTCACCCCTCCACTTT.

The V and J genes are TRBV4-1 and TRBJ2-3; 7 positions agree with TRBD2. CDR1 and CDR2 (germline): MGHRA, YSYEKL. V was pared by 3 bases and J by 2 bases, with 8 bases of the junction left unmatched. This CDR3 spans 16 amino acids. The CDR3 protein is CASSHTSDPFTDTQYF. DNA for the CDR3: TGCGCCAGCAGCCACACTAGCGACCCTTTCACAGATACGCAGTATTTT.

The J gene is TRBJ1-6, the V gene TRBV30, with D hard to call. Germline CDR1 GTSNPN, CDR2 SVGIG (reference sequence). Trimming removed 2 bases from V and 6 bases from J, with 14 bases in between. This CDR3 contains 15 residues. The CDR3 sequence: CAWSTTVASNSPLHF. In nucleotides, the CDR3 is TGTGCCTGGAGTACCACAGTGGCTTCTAATTCACCCCTCCACTTT. Together with reference TRBV30 and TRBJ1-6, the CDR3 gives the full variable domain: SQTIHQWPATLVQPVGSPLSLECTVEGTSNPNLYWYRQAAGRGLQLLFYSVGIGQISSEVPQNLSASRPQDRQFILSSKKLLLSDSGFYLCAWSTTVASNSPLHFGNGTRLTVT.

The chain recombines TRBV7-9 with TRBJ2-7; D might be TRBD1 (7 bases). V gave up 5 bases and J gave up 6 bases, with 14 bases separating them. Germline V gene lookup returns CDR1 SEHNR and CDR2 FQNEAQ (reference sequence). The CDR3 totals 13 residues. In DNA, the CDR3 is TGTGCCAGCAGCCCCGGAGGGGGCGGCGAGCAGTACTTC. Its translation: CASSPGGGGEQYF.

V usage is TRBV5-1 and J usage is TRBJ2-7; D might be TRBD1 (5 bases). Germline CDR1 and CDR2: SGHRS and YFSETQ. Trimming left V 0 bases short and J 1 base short, with 11 bases between. The CDR3 consists of 15 residues. The CDR3 nucleotides are TGCGCCAGCAGCTTGGGTTCAGGGCAGTCCTACGAGCAGTACTTC. Protein product: CASSLGSGQSYEQYF.